The sequence of this T cell receptor beta chain was determined in a study of cytomegalovirus exposure and HLA in healthy donors. Primers included in the PCR were 60 Vbeta and 13 Jbeta primers. As handled by the study authors: Approximately 11 million of the about 80 million unique TCR beta chains counted in a later analysis were shared. Only in-frame clones appear in the TCRdb table, and some are missing; sequencing was by immunoSEQ multiplex PCR. V and J calls and clone size are copied from that table; D and trimming were computed from the DNA. The top ten clones hold 0.58% of a sample with 210,000 or so clones, almost 85% of them seen once. The count of this clone is one. Its target is unknown. Study results and limitations: Excluded were some V segments that proved indistinguishable, including TRBV6-2 and TRBV6-3. TCR beta V- and J-gene trimming was later associated with a missense DCLRE1C variant. When the data were analyzed later, several of the most significant clusters appeared to be linked to common viral pathogens.

The junction had 6 bases not matched to a gene; V was cut back by 6 bases and J by 5 bases. The V gene's germline CDR1 is WSHSY and CDR2 SAAADI. The CDR3 is 14 residues long. This clonotype originated in a woman aged 40 to 50 in good health and CMV-seronegative. The chain employs TRBV10-2 and TRBJ2-5, with 10 bases fitting TRBD1. Sequencing was performed on PBMCs. Here the CDR3 DNA reads TGCGCCAGCAGAAAGACAGGGGGCCGGGAGACCCAGTACTTC. It encodes CASRKTGGRETQYF.